Presented here are 26 T cell receptor beta chains from one specimen sequenced in a study of regulatory T cells in long-lasting Graves disease. Time point: newly diagnosed GD, antithyroid drugs for less than 3 months. The authors made the TCR library using RNA they extracted from PBMCs. TCR beta libraries were built with iRepertoire HTBI primers and Arm-PCR of CDR3 regions. TCRdb redid the calling of the multiplex PCR reads with MiXCR, one entry per CDR3 protein. The sample has 350,000 to 400,000 distinct CDR3 sequences; 15% to 17% are singletons. The starting material was peripheral blood mononuclear cells (PBMCs), obtained at new diagnosis, from a patient treated with antithyroid drugs. The receptors derive from a female donor with Graves disease.

The rearrangement links TRBV7-3 to TRBJ2-5, with TRBD2 matching over 9 bases. In germline, CDR1 is SGHTA, CDR2 FQGTGA. J lost 2 bases, V lost 5 bases, and 9 bases had no gene match. The CDR3 contains 16 residues. This chain's CDR3 is CASSQWTSATQETQYF. The CDR3 region has the DNA TGTGCCAGCAGCCAATGGACTAGCGCAACGCAAGAGACCCAGTACTTC.

CDR3: CAWSPTGDRGYTF. CDR3 nucleotide sequence: TGTGCCTGGAGTCCTACAGGGGATCGTGGCTACACCTTC. The chain uses TRBV30 and TRBJ1-2; 7 bases agree with TRBD1. Germline V gene sequence: CDR1 GTSNPN, CDR2 SVGIG (reference sequence). The CDR3 has 13 amino acids. J was trimmed by 7 bases and V by 2 bases; bases with no gene match: 7.

This clonotype was observed at least ten times. The chain combines TRBV5-4 with TRBJ2-1; D perhaps matches TRBD1 (6 bases). V shed 4 bases and J shed 8 bases, with 22 bases lying between them. Germline values: CDR1 SGHNT, CDR2 YYREEE (reference sequence). This CDR3 contains 16 residues. In nucleotides, the CDR3 is TGTGCCAGCAGCCCAAGGGACACCCGCACCATCGATGAGCAGTTCTTC. Translating it yields CASSPRDTRTIDEQFF.

This clonotype was seen repeatedly, ten times or more. The J gene is TRBJ2-7, the V gene TRBV7-2, with 9 bases lining up with TRBD2. CDR3 length: 19 amino acids. Germline loops: CDR1 SGHTA, CDR2 FQGNSA. The ends lost 7 bases at V and 0 bases at J; junction bases unmatched: 19. This CDR3 reads CASTVRGLAGLPSSYEQYF. The CDR3 DNA sequence: TGTGCCAGCACCGTCCGAGGGCTAGCGGGGCTACCGAGCTCCTACGAGCAGTACTTC.

The chain has TRBV11-2 and TRBJ1-1; no definite D call. Germline V gene lookup returns CDR1 SGHAT and CDR2 FQNNGV. CDR3 size: 12 residues. Trimming left V 5 bases short and J 3 bases short, with 7 bases between. CDR3 nucleotides: TGTGCCAGCAGCGTCAAGTACACTGAAGCTTTCTTT. Translated: CASSVKYTEAFF.

This clonotype has at least ten counts. The chain combines TRBV7-3 with TRBJ2-1; D gene ambiguous. This CDR3 is 12 amino acids long. The germline CDR1 and CDR2 sequences are SGHTA and FQGTGA. Trimming shortened V by 3 bases and J by 7 bases, and 7 bases separated the two germline ends. CDR3 region: CASSFGSNEQFF. CDR3 bases: TGTGCCAGCAGCTTTGGGTCTAATGAGCAGTTCTTC.

This clonotype appeared many times. The chain carries TRBV28 and TRBJ2-1, with 9 bases fitting TRBD1. Germline lookup yields CDR1 MDHEN and CDR2 SYDVKM. The CDR3 has 17 amino acids. The ends lost 5 bases at V and 7 bases at J; junction bases unmatched: 15. DNA of the CDR3: TGTGCCAGCAGTCCGCCTAGGCCGGGACAGGGATTGAATGAGCAGTTCTTC. It codes for CASSPPRPGQGLNEQFF.

This clonotype was observed at least ten times. V is TRBV10-2 and J is TRBJ1-1; perhaps TRBD1 as D (5 bases). V lost 6 bases and J lost 1, with 12 bases in between. Germline V gives CDR1 WSHSY, CDR2 SAAADI. The CDR3 runs 14 residues. The CDR3 loop is CASRGMTENTEAFF. The CDR3 DNA follows: TGCGCCAGCAGGGGGATGACAGAGAACACTGAAGCTTTCTTT.

V is TRBV19 and J is TRBJ1-1; TRBD1 is a possible D gene (6 bases). CDR1 LNHDA and CDR2 SQIVND come from the germline V gene (reference sequence). The CDR3 has 16 residues. V shed 0 bases and J shed 1 base, with 12 bases lying between them. The CDR3 protein is CASSIEGGRRNTEAFF. CDR3 nucleotide sequence: TGTGCCAGTAGTATAGAGGGGGGGCGCCGGAACACTGAAGCTTTCTTT.

At least ten counts were recorded for this clonotype. This sequence joins TRBV6-4 and TRBJ2-3, with 8 bases lining up with TRBD2. V was pared by 5 bases and J by 1 base, with 5 bases of the junction left unmatched. The CDR3 is 15 amino acids. Per germline, CDR1 MRHNA and CDR2 SNTAGT. The CDR3 sequence is CASSSSGGRTDTQYF. CDR3 bases: TGTGCCAGCAGTTCCAGCGGGGGCCGCACAGATACGCAGTATTTT.

This clonotype was seen ten or more times. The chain combines TRBV12-3 or TRBV12-4 with TRBJ2-7, with D perhaps given as TRBD1 or TRBD2 (5 bases each). The V gene lost 1 base and the J gene lost 7 bases, with 20 bases spanning the gap. The CDR3 spans 16 residues. This CDR3 reads CASSLGLGDPAKEQYF. CDR3 sequence (DNA): TGTGCCAGCAGTTTAGGCCTCGGGGACCCGGCAAAGGAGCAGTACTTC.

This clonotype has only a few counts. The V and J genes are TRBV6-1 and TRBJ2-3; TRBD2 is a possible D gene (7 bases). Germline V gene sequence: CDR1 MNHNS, CDR2 SASEGT. V was shortened by 6 bases and J by 3 bases, with 19 bases between the two germline ends. CDR3 length: 16 residues. This chain's CDR3 is CASRPNPGGPTDTQYF. CDR3 sequence (DNA): TGTGCCAGCAGGCCTAATCCCGGGGGGCCGACAGATACGCAGTATTTT.

This clonotype occurred a few times. The rearrangement joins TRBV7-2 to TRBJ2-1; 8 bases align to TRBD2. CDR1 SGHTA and CDR2 FQGNSA come from the germline V gene. V shed 1 base, J shed 3 bases, and the junction held 5 bases outside the gene matches. This CDR3 has 16 residues. The CDR3: CASSLVMLAGYNEQFF. CDR3 DNA: TGTGCCAGCAGCTTAGTCATGCTAGCGGGCTACAATGAGCAGTTCTTC.

Details on this clonotype: Given a far larger clone just one base away, this is likely a sequencing read error. The chain employs TRBV27 and TRBJ2-7; D uncertain. This CDR3 spans 14 amino acids. V lost 2 bases to trimming and J lost 7 bases, with 15 bases between them. Germline assignment: CDR1 MNHEY and CDR2 SMNVEV (reference sequence). The CDR3: CASSLSPVHNEQYF. The CDR3 region has the DNA TGTGCCAGCAGTTTAAGTCCGGTCCACAATGAGCAGTACTTC.

For this clonotype: This may come from a read error, since a much larger clone is one base off. The chain carries TRBV24-1 and TRBJ2-1, with D possibly TRBD2 on 6 matching bases. The V end was cut by 5 bases, the J end by 5 bases, with 18 bases between. The germline V gene has CDR1 KGHDR and CDR2 SFDVKD. The CDR3 loop spans 16 amino acids. CDR3 bases: TGTGCCACCAGTGGGGGACTCCTTGATAGAGACAATGAGCAGTTCTTC. Amino acid sequence: CATSGGLLDRDNEQFF.

The J gene is TRBJ1-2, the V gene TRBV18; 7 nucleotides match TRBD1. V lost 4 bases, J lost 5 bases, and 7 bases stayed unmatched. Germline CDR1 KGHSH, CDR2 LQKENI. The CDR3 consists of 14 residues. The CDR3 DNA reads TGTGCCAGCTCACTGGGACAGCTAGCTTATGGCTACACCTTC. It translates to CASSLGQLAYGYTF.

This clonotype was detected a few times. This chain connects TRBV5-1 to TRBJ1-1; D is undetermined. The CDR3 length is 18 residues. Trimming pared 7 bases from V and 0 bases from J, leaving 25 bases between. Looked up from germline, CDR1 is SGHRS and CDR2 is YFSETQ. The CDR3 reads CASSQTYPRLSMNTEAFF. CDR3 in DNA: TGCGCCAGCTCCCAGACCTACCCGCGACTATCGATGAACACTGAAGCTTTCTTT.

About this clonotype itself: A much more abundant neighbour one base away suggests this may be a read error. The J gene is TRBJ1-6, the V gene TRBV5-5; D remains ambiguous. Germline V CDR1 and CDR2: SGHKS, YYEKEE (reference sequence). This CDR3 has 16 residues. The CDR3 nucleotides read TGTGCCAGCAGCTTGCAGGCTAGCTCCTGTAATTCACCCCTCCACTTT. It translates to CASSLQASSCNSPLHF.

This clonotype was counted only a few times. This sequence joins TRBV3-1 and TRBJ1-1, with D tentatively TRBD1 (6 bases). Germline assignment: CDR1 LGHDT and CDR2 YNNKEL (reference sequence). The CDR3 extends over 13 amino acids. The V end lost 2 bases, the J end lost 4 bases, and 8 bases lay between the germline ends. The DNA of the CDR3 is TGTGCCAGCAGCCAAAACAGGGTCACTGAAGCTTTCTTT. It is translated as CASSQNRVTEAFF.

This clonotype was counted at least ten times. The chain is built from TRBV5-1 and TRBJ2-7, with 9 bases lining up with TRBD1. After removal of 4 bases from V and 6 bases from J, the junction contained 11 bases not matched to a gene. The CDR3 has 15 amino acids. CDR1 is SGHRS, CDR2 YFSETQ, per germline. The CDR3 loop is CASSRTGQGGGEQYF. CDR3 DNA sequence: TGCGCCAGCAGCCGGACGGGACAGGGAGGAGGCGAGCAGTACTTC.

This clonotype was detected many times. The J gene is TRBJ1-2, the V gene TRBV7-9; 9 nucleotides match TRBD1. Germline V gene data show CDR1 as SEHNR and CDR2 as FQNEAQ (reference sequence). CDR3 size: 15 residues. V was clipped by 2 bases and J by 6 bases; unmatched bases: 7. The CDR3: CASSLSLTGGDGYTF. CDR3 in DNA: TGTGCCAGCAGCTTATCCCTCACAGGGGGCGATGGCTACACCTTC.

This clonotype showed up just a few times. This rearrangement joins TRBV6-1 to TRBJ1-2, with D possibly matching TRBD1 (6 bases). There are 15 residues in the CDR3. Trimming stripped 5 bases from V and 7 bases from J, with 20 bases between. The germline V gene encodes CDR1 MNHNS and CDR2 SASEGT. The CDR3 sequence is CASSTALTTGFGYTF. DNA for the CDR3: TGTGCCAGCAGTACCGCCCTCACGACAGGATTTGGCTACACCTTC.

This clonotype was counted ten times or more. This chain links TRBV2 with TRBJ1-2; unclear D gene. Trimming left V 6 bases short and J 0 bases short, with 23 bases between. Germline lookup yields CDR1 SNHLY and CDR2 FYNNEI. The CDR3 is made up of 18 amino acids. Written as DNA, the CDR3 is TGTGCCAGCAGGGGTTTCGAATCGGCCGCCTCATCTAACTATGGCTACACCTTC. It codes for CASRGFESAASSNYGYTF.

V usage is TRBV27 and J usage is TRBJ2-1, with D tentatively TRBD1 (6 bases). CDR3 length equals 13 residues. The V and J ends lost 5 bases and 4 bases respectively, with 9 bases between them. Germline CDR1 MNHEY, CDR2 SMNVEV (reference sequence). CDR3 loop: CASSTTGYNEQFF. For the CDR3, the DNA is TGTGCCAGCAGTACCACAGGGTACAATGAGCAGTTCTTC.

This clonotype was found many times. The V gene is TRBV7-9, the J gene TRBJ2-1, with a weak D call TRBD2 (6 bases). Germline loops: CDR1 SEHNR, CDR2 FQNEAQ (reference sequence). This CDR3 is built from 11 residues. V lost 6 bases, J lost 9 bases, and 9 bases lay in between. Here the CDR3 reads CASRERVEQFF. CDR3 nucleotides: TGTGCCAGCAGAGAGCGGGTTGAGCAGTTCTTC.

This clonotype has ten or more counts. CDR3 nucleotide sequence: TGTGCCAGCAGCTTAACTCCTGACAGGCGCAACACCTTC. Translation gives CASSLTPDRRNTF. V is TRBV11-2 and J is TRBJ1-2, with D possibly matching TRBD1 (6 bases). Germline assignment: CDR1 SGHAT and CDR2 FQNNGV. The germline V and J ends were trimmed by 2 bases and 12 bases, with 16 bases remaining between them. The CDR3 is made up of 13 amino acids.